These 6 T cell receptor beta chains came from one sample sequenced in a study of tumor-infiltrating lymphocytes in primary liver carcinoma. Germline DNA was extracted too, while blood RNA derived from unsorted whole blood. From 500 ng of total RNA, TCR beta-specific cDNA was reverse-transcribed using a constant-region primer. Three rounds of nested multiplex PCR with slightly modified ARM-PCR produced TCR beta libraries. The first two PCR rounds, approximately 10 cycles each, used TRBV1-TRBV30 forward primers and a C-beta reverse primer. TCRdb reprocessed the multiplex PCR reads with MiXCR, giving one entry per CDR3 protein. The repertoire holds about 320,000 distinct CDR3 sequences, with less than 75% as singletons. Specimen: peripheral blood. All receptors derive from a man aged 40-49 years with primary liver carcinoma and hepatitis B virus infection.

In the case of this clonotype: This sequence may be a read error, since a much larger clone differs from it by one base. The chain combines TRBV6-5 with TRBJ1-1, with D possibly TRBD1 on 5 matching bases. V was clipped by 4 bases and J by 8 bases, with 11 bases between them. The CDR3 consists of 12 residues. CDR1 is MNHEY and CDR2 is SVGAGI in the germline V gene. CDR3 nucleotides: TGTGCCAGCAGTTGGGGGTGGGGGGAAGCTTTCTTT. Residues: CASSWGWGEAFF.

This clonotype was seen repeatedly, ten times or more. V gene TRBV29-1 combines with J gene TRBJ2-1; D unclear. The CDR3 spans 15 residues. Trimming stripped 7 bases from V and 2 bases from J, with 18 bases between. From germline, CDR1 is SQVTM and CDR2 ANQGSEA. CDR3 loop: CSGSPRQLAYNEQFF. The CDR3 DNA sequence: TGCAGCGGGTCCCCTCGGCAGCTGGCCTACAATGAGCAGTTCTTC.

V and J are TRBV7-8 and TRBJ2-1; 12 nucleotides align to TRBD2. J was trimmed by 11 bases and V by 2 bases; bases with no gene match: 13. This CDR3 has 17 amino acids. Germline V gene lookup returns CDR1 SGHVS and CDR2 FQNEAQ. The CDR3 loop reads CASSLTHGLAGGPKQFF. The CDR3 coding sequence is TGTGCCAGCAGCTTAACCCATGGGCTAGCGGGAGGGCCTAAGCAGTTCTTC. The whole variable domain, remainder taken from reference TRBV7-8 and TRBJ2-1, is GAGVSQSPRYKVAKRGQDVALRCDPISGHVSLFWYQQALGQGPEFLTYFQNEAQLDKSGLPSDRFFAERPEGSVSTLKIQRTQQEDSAVYLCASSLTHGLAGGPKQFFGPGTRLTVL.

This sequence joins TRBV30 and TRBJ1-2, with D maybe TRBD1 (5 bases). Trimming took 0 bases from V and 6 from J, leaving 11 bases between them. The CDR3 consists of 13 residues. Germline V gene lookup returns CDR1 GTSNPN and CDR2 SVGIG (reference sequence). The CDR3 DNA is TGTGCCTGGAGTGTACGTGGGGGAAATGGCTACACCTTC. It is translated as CAWSVRGGNGYTF.

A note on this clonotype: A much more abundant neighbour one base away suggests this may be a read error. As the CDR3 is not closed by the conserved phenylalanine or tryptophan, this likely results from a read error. The CDR3 region is CSVATPLDMNTEAFL. CDR3 DNA sequence: TGCAGCGTTGCGACGCCTTTGGATATGAACACTGAAGCTTTCCTT. The chain is built from TRBV29-1 and TRBJ1-1; D call uncertain. The V end lost 4 bases, the J end lost 0 bases, and 15 bases lay between the germline ends. Germline V gives CDR1 SQVTM, CDR2 ANQGSEA. The CDR3 loop spans 15 amino acids.

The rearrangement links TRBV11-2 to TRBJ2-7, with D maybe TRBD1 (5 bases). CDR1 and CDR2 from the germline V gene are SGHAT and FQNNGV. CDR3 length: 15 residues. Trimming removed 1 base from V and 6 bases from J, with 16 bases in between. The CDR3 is CASSLGPGIVAEQYF. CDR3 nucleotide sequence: TGTGCCAGCAGCTTAGGTCCAGGGATAGTAGCCGAGCAGTACTTC.